The 9 T cell receptor beta chains listed next were all sequenced from one sample in a study of T cells in Graves' hyperthyroidism and ophthalmopathy. Regions amplified from RNA transcripts were the TCR beta CDR3 regions. Initially, a first-round RT-PCR of the TCR CDR3 employed the HTBI primer set. TCRdb redid the calling of the multiplex PCR reads with MiXCR, one entry per CDR3 protein. The data show 380,000 or so distinct CDR3 sequences, with approximately 15% seen just once and about 22% held by the top ten. Sequenced material: blood. These TCRs come from a woman aged 25 to 39 with Graves' hyperthyroidism.

The chain combines TRBV10-2 with TRBJ2-5; possible D gene TRBD1, 7 bases. The CDR3 has 15 residues. CDR1 and CDR2 (germline): WSHSY, SAAADI. Trimming cost V 8 bases and J 5 bases, with 21 bases left between them. The CDR3 loop reads CASLGGGGTVETQYF. CDR3 nucleotides: TGCGCCAGCTTGGGTGGCGGAGGGACAGTGGAGACCCAGTACTTC.

This clonotype was seen at least ten times. The chain has TRBV28 and TRBJ2-7; maybe TRBD1 (6 bases). Germline V gene sequence: CDR1 MDHEN, CDR2 SYDVKM. The CDR3 consists of 15 residues. V was trimmed by 4 bases and J by 2 bases, leaving 15 bases between them. The CDR3 nucleotides read TGTGCCAGCAGTTACCCCGGCAGGGGACCCTACGAGCAGTACTTC. It codes for CASSYPGRGPYEQYF.

As regards this clonotype: This may come from a read error, since a much larger clone is one base off. The chain uses TRBV28 and TRBJ1-1; D may be TRBD1 (5 bases). This CDR3 spans 13 amino acids. Trimming took 6 bases from V and 11 from J, leaving 19 bases between them. Germline V lookup: CDR1 MDHEN, CDR2 SYDVKM. CDR3 sequence reads: CASSWAGKGVAFF. CDR3 in DNA: TGTGCCAGCAGCTGGGCCGGGAAAGGGGTTGCTTTCTTT. Full variable domain (missing parts from reference TRBV28 and TRBJ1-1): DVKVTQSSRYLVKRTGEKVFLECVQDMDHENMFWYRQDPGLGLRLIYFSYDVKMKEKGDIPEGYSVSREKKERFSLILESASTNQTSMYLCASSWAGKGVAFFGQGTRLTVV.

This clonotype was counted a few times. J is TRBJ2-1 and V is TRBV9, with D perhaps TRBD1 or TRBD2 (5 bases each). The CDR3 loop spans 16 amino acids. V was pared by 4 bases and J by 0 bases, with 14 bases between. Germline CDR1 reads SGDLS; CDR2 reads YYNGEE. CDR3 in DNA: TGTGCCAGCAGCCAGGGACGGGCGAGCTCCTACAATGAGCAGTTCTTC. Translating gives CASSQGRASSYNEQFF.

V gene TRBV7-2 combines with J gene TRBJ2-7, with D perhaps matching TRBD1 or TRBD2 (5 bases each). V dropped 5 bases and J dropped 7 bases, with 15 bases sitting between them. CDR1 is SGHTA and CDR2 is FQGNSA in the germline V gene. The CDR3 has 13 residues. The CDR3 region has the DNA TGTGCCAGCAGCCGGGACCTGCGATGGGAGCAGTACTTC. Its protein product is CASSRDLRWEQYF.

This clonotype appeared a few times. A much larger clone sits a single nucleotide away, making a read error possible. This chain links TRBV28 with TRBJ2-1; perhaps TRBD1 as D (5 bases). V lost 6 bases to trimming and J lost 11 bases, with 11 bases between them. Germline V gives CDR1 MDHEN, CDR2 SYDVKM. The CDR3 runs to 11 residues. In nucleotides, the CDR3 is TGTGCCAGCAGGGTAGGGGTCAAGCAGTTCTTC. Translated: CASRVGVKQFF.

This clonotype was seen ten or more times. The chain links TRBV28 to TRBJ1-5; 12 bases line up with TRBD1. After removal of 6 bases from V and 7 bases from J, the junction contained 4 bases not matched to a gene. This CDR3 region has 14 residues. Looked up from germline, CDR1 is MDHEN and CDR2 is SYDVKM. CDR3 loop: CASRGQGARQPQHF. CDR3 sequence (DNA): TGTGCCAGCAGGGGACAGGGGGCAAGGCAGCCCCAGCATTTT.

This clonotype has just a few counts. This chain uses TRBV29-1 with TRBJ1-2; unclear D gene. The CDR3 totals 13 residues. CDR1 is SQVTM and CDR2 is ANQGSEA in the germline V gene. Deletions cut 1 base from V and 12 bases from J, with 18 bases between. CDR3 amino acids: CSVEVSLSGSNTF. CDR3 in DNA: TGCAGCGTTGAAGTGAGTTTAAGCGGTAGCAACACCTTC.

This clonotype was picked up many times. The rearrangement joins TRBV7-3 to TRBJ1-2; D is unclear. Trimming cost V 5 bases and J 3 bases, with 13 bases left between them. Germline loops: CDR1 SGHTA, CDR2 FQGTGA. CDR3 length: 14 amino acids. The CDR3 sequence: CASSHGRNDYGYTF. CDR3 sequence (DNA): TGTGCCAGCAGCCACGGGAGAAACGACTATGGCTACACCTTC.